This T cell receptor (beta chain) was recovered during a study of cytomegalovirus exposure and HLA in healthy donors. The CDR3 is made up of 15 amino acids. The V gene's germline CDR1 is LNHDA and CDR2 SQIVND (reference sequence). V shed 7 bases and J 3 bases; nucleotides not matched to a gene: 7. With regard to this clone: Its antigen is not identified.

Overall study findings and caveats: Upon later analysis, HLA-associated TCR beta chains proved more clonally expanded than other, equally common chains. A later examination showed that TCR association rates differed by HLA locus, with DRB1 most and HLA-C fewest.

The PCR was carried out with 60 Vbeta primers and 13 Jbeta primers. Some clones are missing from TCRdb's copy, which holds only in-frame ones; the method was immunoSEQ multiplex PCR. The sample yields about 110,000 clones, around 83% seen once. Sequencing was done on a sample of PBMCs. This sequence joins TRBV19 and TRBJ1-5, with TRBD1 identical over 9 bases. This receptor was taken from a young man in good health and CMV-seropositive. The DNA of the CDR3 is TGTGCCAGTATTATGGGACAGGGTATCAATCAGCCCCAGCATTTT. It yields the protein CASIMGQGINQPQHF.